The T cell receptor beta chain under discussion was sequenced for a study of blood T cell repertoires in COVID-19. Across the whole study: Spain, Italy and the United States supplied samples that represented acute and convalescent COVID-19. The analysed material was cDNA or gDNA that came from T cells, B-cell-depleted T cells, or PBMCs.

CDR3 length: 17 amino acids. Germline V gene sequence: CDR1 MDHEN, CDR2 SYDVKM. The ends lost 2 bases at V and 4 bases at J; junction bases unmatched: 7. Under the authors' procedure: By means of reference gene primer amplification, nucleated cell counts were estimated. Using immunoSEQ multiplex PCR, the repertoire was profiled, and TCRdb retains in-frame clones only, with some absent. D and trimming were read from the DNA, whereas the V and J calls and clone size are those reported in that table. The table shows approximately 150,000 clones, with roughly 87% occurring only once. The rearrangement links TRBV28 to TRBJ2-5; 13 bases are shared with TRBD2. What was sequenced was peripheral blood. The receptor was isolated from a woman between 55 and 75 years old who had recovered from COVID-19. The CDR3, as DNA: TGTGCCAGCAGTTTAGCGGGGGGACTAGCGGGGCGAGAGACCCAGTACTTC. Translation: CASSLAGGLAGRETQYF.